Listed below are T cell receptor beta chains from one sample, sequenced in a study of early T cells in non-severe SARS-CoV-2 infection. TCRdb used MiXCR to reprocess the 5' RACE reads, holding one entry per CDR3 protein. The table shows 70,000 to 75,000 distinct CDR3 sequences, with approximately 15% occurring only once. The sequenced sample was whole blood. The receptors derive from an adult who was a healthcare worker with PCR-confirmed SARS-CoV-2 infection or an uninfected control (not recorded which). The CDR3 runs from the conserved cysteine through the conserved F or W. Size values are once, few and many counts, or a class for expanded clones, and some rows have none.

V	J	size	CDR3
TRBV29-1	TRBJ1-4	many	CNLGTTNEKLFF
TRBV19	TRBJ1-5	many	CASSAFALSSYQPQHF
TRBV5-8	TRBJ1-6	NA	CASSPADYNSPLHF
TRBV18	TRBJ1-4	few	CASSPVDGTNEKLFF
TRBV30	TRBJ2-3	NA	CAWSARRVADTQYF
TRBV6-4	TRBJ1-1	NA	CASSGGRQNTEAFF
TRBV3-1	TRBJ2-3	many	CASSHPAAGASTQYF
TRBV3-1	TRBJ1-6	few	CASSQTSNSSPLHF
TRBV18	TRBJ2-1	few	CASSPLPGNEQFF
TRBV3-1	TRBJ1-4	few	CASSQGPQTNEKLFF
TRBV2	TRBJ2-1	few	CASSDPSGGAGNEQFF
TRBV7-2	TRBJ1-1	few	CASSLDRKKTEAFF
TRBV9	TRBJ2-3	few	CASSVGMTGRTDTQYF
TRBV20-1	TRBJ1-5	NA	CSARTGLNQPQHF
TRBV20-1	TRBJ1-6	NA	CSARFGGDRGNSPLHF
TRBV7-9	TRBJ2-2	many	CASTPPVLNTGELFF
TRBV6-5	TRBJ1-2	NA	CASSTGTGYGYTF
TRBV5-6	TRBJ1-5	NA	CASSSGGGVSNQPQHF
TRBV9	TRBJ2-3	NA	CASSATTDTQYF
TRBV6-2/TRBV6-3	TRBJ1-1	many	CASNPLGGNTEAFF
TRBV15	TRBJ1-2	NA	CATSRATYGYTF
TRBV28	TRBJ1-5	NA	CASSPARGGNQPQHF
TRBV28	TRBJ1-1	few	CALGDRDTEAFF
TRBV19	TRBJ2-5	many	CASSIGREIRETQYF
TRBV6-2/TRBV6-3	TRBJ1-6	few	CASSYPESPLHF
TRBV28	TRBJ1-1	few	CASSAGTEAFF
TRBV6-4	TRBJ2-1	few	CASTGGGHFDEQFF
TRBV30	TRBJ2-7	NA	CAWLGGDSYEQYF
TRBV9	TRBJ2-7	NA	CASSVGDSSYEQYF
TRBV20-1	TRBJ2-1	few	CSAQTITSGINNEQFF
TRBV9	TRBJ1-1	NA	CASSALPDGDNEAFF
TRBV5-5	TRBJ1-5	NA	CASSLTGNDNQPQHF
TRBV5-1	TRBJ2-5	NA	CASSLGLARETQYF
TRBV5-1	TRBJ2-3	many	CASSLAGLTFTDTQYF
TRBV25-1	TRBJ2-5	few	CASRETGVETQYF
TRBV10-3	TRBJ2-7	NA	CATYPGQGFVWHEQYF
TRBV5-5	TRBJ1-5	many	CASSYQLLLRNQPQHF
TRBV9	TRBJ1-3	many	CASQGENTIYF
TRBV28	TRBJ2-1	NA	CASSLGFRDNEQFF
TRBV28	TRBJ2-2	few	CASPSGTGELFF
TRBV7-6	TRBJ2-3	NA	CASSLARGVTDTQYF
TRBV5-1	TRBJ1-1	few	CASSPGDRENTEAFF
TRBV3-1	TRBJ2-7	few	CASSQVYEQYF
TRBV7-2	TRBJ2-1	few	CASSSGPNEQFF
TRBV20-1	TRBJ2-1	few	CSASPFGTSRDNEQFF
TRBV10-3	TRBJ2-6	NA	CAISGLGSGANVLTF
TRBV7-6	TRBJ1-4	many	CASSLGTGGEKLFF
TRBV6-5	TRBJ1-3	few	CASSYSGWTSGNTIYF
TRBV12-3/TRBV12-4	TRBJ2-2	NA	CASSFGPGNTGELFF
TRBV6-5	TRBJ1-6	many	CASSPTGLNSPLHF
TRBV4-3	TRBJ1-2	NA	CASSQDRQGYDGYTF
TRBV7-2	TRBJ2-5	NA	CASSLVRGGETQYF
TRBV4-2	TRBJ1-1	many	CASSPERRRRAFF
TRBV7-9	TRBJ1-6	NA	CASSRGPDVGRSPLHF
TRBV21-1	TRBJ2-7	few	CASPGGFGQYF
TRBV28	TRBJ1-1	NA	CASSLRAPEEAFF
TRBV10-2	TRBJ1-1	NA	CASSAGGPGLEAFF
TRBV19	TRBJ1-5	few	CASSIPRQGFNQPQHF
TRBV5-1	TRBJ1-1	few	CASSLSTGASMNTEAFF
TRBV20-1	TRBJ2-7	few	CSAREVGALSYEQYF